This TCR beta chain came from a study of T-cell reconstitution after alpha-beta-depleted transplantation in children. With 0 bases removed from V and 8 bases from J, the gap between germline ends came to 14 bases. The CDR3 length is 15 residues. Construction of the TCRbeta library involved unique molecular identifiers. TCRdb itself ran the PCR reads through MiXCR, one entry per CDR3 protein. The sample yields about 600,000 distinct CDR3 sequences, 10% to 15% seen once. There are a few counts of this clonotype. V gene TRBV12-3 or TRBV12-4 combines with J gene TRBJ2-1, with D perhaps TRBD1 (5 bases). The sample here was PBMCs, mostly from graft donor cells, taken 360 days after TCRalphabeta/CD19-depleted stem cell transplant. The source of this sequence is a male patient under 18 who had a stem cell transplant for acute myeloid leukemia, so the T cells may come from the graft donor. CDR3 nucleotide sequence: TGTGCCAGCAGTTTAGCGCGTTTCAGGGCGGATGAGCAGTTCTTC. This sequence encodes CASSLARFRADEQFF.